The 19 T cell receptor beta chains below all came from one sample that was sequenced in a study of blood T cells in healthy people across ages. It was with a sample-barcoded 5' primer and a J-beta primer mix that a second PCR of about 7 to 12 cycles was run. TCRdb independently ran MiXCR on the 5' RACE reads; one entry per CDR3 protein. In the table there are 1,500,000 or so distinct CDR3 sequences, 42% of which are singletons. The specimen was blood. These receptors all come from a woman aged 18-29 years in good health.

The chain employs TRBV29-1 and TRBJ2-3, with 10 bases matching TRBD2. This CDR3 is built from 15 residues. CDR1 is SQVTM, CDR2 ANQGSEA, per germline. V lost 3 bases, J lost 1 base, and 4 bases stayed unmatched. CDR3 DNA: TGCAGCGTTGACGGGACTAGCGAGGGCACAGATACGCAGTATTTT. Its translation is CSVDGTSEGTDTQYF.

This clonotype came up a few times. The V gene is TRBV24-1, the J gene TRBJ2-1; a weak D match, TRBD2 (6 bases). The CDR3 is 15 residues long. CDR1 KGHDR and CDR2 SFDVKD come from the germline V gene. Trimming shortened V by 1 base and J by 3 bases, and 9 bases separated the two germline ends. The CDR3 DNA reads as TGTGCCACCAGTGATTTTGGCGGGAACTACAATGAGCAGTTCTTC. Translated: CATSDFGGNYNEQFF.

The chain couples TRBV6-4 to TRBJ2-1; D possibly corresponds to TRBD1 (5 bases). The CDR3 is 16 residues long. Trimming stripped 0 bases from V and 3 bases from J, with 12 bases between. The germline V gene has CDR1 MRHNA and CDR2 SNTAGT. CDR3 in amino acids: CASSDSFSQGYNEQFF. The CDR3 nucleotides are TGTGCCAGCAGTGACTCGTTTAGCCAGGGCTACAATGAGCAGTTCTTC.

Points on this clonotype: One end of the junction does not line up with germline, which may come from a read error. The CDR3 is CAGSLLAGYGYTF. CDR3 coding DNA: TGTGCCGGCAGTCTTCTCGCAGGCTATGGCTACACCTTC. V is TRBV27 and J is TRBJ1-2; D is unclear. Germline CDR1 reads MNHEY; CDR2 reads SMNVEV (reference sequence). This CDR3 is built from 13 residues.

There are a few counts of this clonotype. CDR3 amino acids: CASSREARYEQYF. The CDR3 nucleotides read TGTGCCAGCAGCCGCGAGGCGCGCTACGAGCAGTACTTC. The V and J genes are TRBV6-5 and TRBJ2-7; D not resolved. V lost 6 bases to trimming and J lost 3 bases, with 12 bases between them. Germline-derived CDR1 and CDR2 are MNHEY and SVGAGI. CDR3 size: 13 residues.

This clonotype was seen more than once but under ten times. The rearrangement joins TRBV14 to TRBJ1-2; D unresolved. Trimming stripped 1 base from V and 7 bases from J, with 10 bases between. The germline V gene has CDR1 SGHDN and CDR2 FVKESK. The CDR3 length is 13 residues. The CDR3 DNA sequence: TGTGCCAGCAGCCAAGTTGGGATAGGTGGCTACACCTTC. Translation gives CASSQVGIGGYTF.

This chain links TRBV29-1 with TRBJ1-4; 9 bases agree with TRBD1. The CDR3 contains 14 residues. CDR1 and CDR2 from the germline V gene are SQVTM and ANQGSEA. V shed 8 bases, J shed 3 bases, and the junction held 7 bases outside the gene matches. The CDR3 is CSFLGQGANEKLFF. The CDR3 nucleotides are TGCAGCTTCCTGGGACAGGGAGCTAATGAAAAACTGTTTTTT. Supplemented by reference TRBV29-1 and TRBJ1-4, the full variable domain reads SAVISQKPSRDICQRGTSLTIQCQVDSQVTMMFWYRQQPGQSLTLIATANQGSEATYESGFVIDKFPISRPNLTFSTLTVSNMSPEDSSIYLCSFLGQGANEKLFFGSGTQLSVL.

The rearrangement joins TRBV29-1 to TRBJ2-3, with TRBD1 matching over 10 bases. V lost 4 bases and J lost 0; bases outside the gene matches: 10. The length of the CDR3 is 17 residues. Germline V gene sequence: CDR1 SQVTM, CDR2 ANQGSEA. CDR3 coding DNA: TGCAGCGTTGTGGGGACAGGGGTCCCCTCTAGCACAGATACGCAGTATTTT. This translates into CSVVGTGVPSSTDTQYF.

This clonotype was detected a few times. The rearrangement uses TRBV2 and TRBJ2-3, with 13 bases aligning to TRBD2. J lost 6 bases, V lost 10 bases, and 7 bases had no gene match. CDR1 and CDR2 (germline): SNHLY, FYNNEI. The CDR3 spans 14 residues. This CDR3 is CAIPRTSGGDTQYF. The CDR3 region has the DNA TGTGCCATCCCCCGGACTAGCGGGGGCGATACGCAGTATTTT.

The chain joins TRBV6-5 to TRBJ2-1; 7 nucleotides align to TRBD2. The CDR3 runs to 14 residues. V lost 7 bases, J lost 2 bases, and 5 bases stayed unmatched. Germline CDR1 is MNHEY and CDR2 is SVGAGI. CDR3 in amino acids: CASKRAGAYNEQFF. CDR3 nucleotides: TGTGCCAGCAAACGGGCGGGGGCCTACAATGAGCAGTTCTTC.

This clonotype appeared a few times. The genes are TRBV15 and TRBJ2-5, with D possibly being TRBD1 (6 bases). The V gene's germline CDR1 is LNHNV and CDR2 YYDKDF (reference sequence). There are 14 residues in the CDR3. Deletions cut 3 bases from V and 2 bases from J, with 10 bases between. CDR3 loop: CATSRERGQETQYF. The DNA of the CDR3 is TGTGCCACCAGCAGGGAAAGGGGGCAAGAGACCCAGTACTTC.

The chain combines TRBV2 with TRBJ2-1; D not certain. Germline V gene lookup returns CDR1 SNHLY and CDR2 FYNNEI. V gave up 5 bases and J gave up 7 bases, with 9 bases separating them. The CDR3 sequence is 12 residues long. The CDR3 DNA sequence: TGTGCCAGCAGTCCGCGGTGGAATGAGCAGTTCTTC. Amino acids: CASSPRWNEQFF.

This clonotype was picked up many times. CDR3 nucleotides: TGCGCCAGCAGCCATTCAGTTAACTATGGCTACACCTTC. It translates to CASSHSVNYGYTF. The chain has TRBV4-1 and TRBJ1-2, with D unclear. In germline, CDR1 is MGHRA, CDR2 YSYEKL. The CDR3 is made up of 13 amino acids. Trimming took 3 bases from V and 1 from J, leaving 6 bases between them.

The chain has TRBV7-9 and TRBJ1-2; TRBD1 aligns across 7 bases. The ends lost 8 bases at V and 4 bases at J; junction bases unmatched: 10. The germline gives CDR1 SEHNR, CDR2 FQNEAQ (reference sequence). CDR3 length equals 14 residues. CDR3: CASEYKGASYGYTF. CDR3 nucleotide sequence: TGTGCCAGCGAATACAAGGGGGCAAGCTATGGCTACACCTTC. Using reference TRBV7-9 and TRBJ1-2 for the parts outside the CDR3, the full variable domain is DTGVSQNPRHKITKRGQNVTFRCDPISEHNRLYWYRQTLGQGPEFLTYFQNEAQLEKSRLLSDRFSAERPKGSFSTLEIQRTEQGDSAMYLCASEYKGASYGYTFGSGTRLTVV.

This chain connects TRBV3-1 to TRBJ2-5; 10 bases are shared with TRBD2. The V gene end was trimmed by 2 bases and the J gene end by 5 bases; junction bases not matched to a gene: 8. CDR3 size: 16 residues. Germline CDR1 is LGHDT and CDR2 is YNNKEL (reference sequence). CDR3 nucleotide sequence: TGTGCCAGCAGCCAAAGGGCAGCGGGGGGGCAGGAGACCCAGTACTTC. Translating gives CASSQRAAGGQETQYF.

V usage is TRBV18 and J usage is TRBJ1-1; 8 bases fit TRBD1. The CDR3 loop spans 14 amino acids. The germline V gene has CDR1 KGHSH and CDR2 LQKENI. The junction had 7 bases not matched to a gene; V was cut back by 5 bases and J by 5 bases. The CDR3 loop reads CASSGKTGETEAFF. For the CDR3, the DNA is TGTGCCAGCTCAGGAAAGACAGGGGAGACTGAAGCTTTCTTT.

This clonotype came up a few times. CDR3 coding DNA: TGTGCCAGCAGCCCGCCGCTACTAGCGGGAGGCACCTACAATGAGCAGTTCTTC. The encoded protein is CASSPPLLAGGTYNEQFF. The chain is built from TRBV7-8 and TRBJ2-1, with 12 bases matching TRBD2. Germline V lookup: CDR1 SGHVS, CDR2 FQNEAQ. With 5 bases clipped from V and 2 bases from J, the junction kept 10 bases outside the gene matches. This CDR3 contains 18 residues. The variable domain in full, completed from reference TRBV7-8 and TRBJ2-1, reads GAGVSQSPRYKVAKRGQDVALRCDPISGHVSLFWYQQALGQGPEFLTYFQNEAQLDKSGLPSDRFFAERPEGSVSTLKIQRTQQEDSAVYLCASSPPLLAGGTYNEQFFGPGTRLTVL.

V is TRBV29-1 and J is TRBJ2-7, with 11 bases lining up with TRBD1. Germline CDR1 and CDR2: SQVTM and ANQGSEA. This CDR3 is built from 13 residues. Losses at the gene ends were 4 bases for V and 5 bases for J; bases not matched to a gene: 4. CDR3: CSVAGQGADEQYF. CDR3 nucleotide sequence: TGCAGCGTTGCCGGACAGGGGGCCGACGAGCAGTACTTC.

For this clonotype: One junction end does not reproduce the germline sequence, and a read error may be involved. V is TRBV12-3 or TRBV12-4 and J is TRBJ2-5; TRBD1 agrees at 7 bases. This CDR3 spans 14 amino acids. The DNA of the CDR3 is TGTGCCAGCACCCCGACAGGGACACAAGAGACCCGGTACTTC. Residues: CASTPTGTQETRYF.